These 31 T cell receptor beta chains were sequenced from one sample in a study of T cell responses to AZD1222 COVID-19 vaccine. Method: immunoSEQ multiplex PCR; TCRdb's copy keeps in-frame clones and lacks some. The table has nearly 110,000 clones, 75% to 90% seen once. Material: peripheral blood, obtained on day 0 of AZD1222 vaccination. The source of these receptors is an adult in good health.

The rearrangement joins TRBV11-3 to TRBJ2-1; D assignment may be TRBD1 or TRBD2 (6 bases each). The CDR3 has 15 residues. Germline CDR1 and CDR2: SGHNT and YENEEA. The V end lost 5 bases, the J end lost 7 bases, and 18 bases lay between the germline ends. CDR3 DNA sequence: TGTGCCAGCAGCCGGCGGGACAAACGAGGAAATGAGCAGTTCTTC. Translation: CASSRRDKRGNEQFF. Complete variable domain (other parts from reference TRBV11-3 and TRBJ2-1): EAGVVQSPRYKIIEKKQPVAFWCNPISGHNTLYWYLQNLGQGPELLIRYENEEAVDDSQLPKDRFSAERLKGVDSTLKIQPAELGDSAVYLCASSRRDKRGNEQFFGPGTRLTVL.

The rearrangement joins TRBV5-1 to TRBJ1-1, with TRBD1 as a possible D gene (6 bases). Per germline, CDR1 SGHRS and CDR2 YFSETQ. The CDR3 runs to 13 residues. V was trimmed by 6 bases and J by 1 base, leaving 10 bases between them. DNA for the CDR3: TGCGCCAGCAACCTACAGGGGAACACTGAAGCTTTCTTT. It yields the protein CASNLQGNTEAFF.

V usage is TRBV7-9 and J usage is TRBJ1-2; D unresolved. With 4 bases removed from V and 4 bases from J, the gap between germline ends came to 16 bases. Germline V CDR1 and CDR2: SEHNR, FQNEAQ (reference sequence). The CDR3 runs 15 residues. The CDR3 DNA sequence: TGTGCCAGCAGCTCGCCGGAACAAAACAGCTATGGCTACACCTTC. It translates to CASSSPEQNSYGYTF.

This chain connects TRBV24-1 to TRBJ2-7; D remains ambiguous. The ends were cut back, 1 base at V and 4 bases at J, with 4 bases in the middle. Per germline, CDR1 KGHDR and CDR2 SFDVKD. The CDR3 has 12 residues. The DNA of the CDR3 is TGTGCCACCAGTGATTTCCATTACGAGCAGTACTTC. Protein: CATSDFHYEQYF.

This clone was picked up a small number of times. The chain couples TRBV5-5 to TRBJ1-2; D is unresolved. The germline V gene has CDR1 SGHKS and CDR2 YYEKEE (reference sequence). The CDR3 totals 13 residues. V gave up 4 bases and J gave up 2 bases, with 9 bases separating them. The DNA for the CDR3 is TGTGCCAGCAGCCCCAACCTCAACTATGGCTACACCTTC. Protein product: CASSPNLNYGYTF.

CDR3 in amino acids: CASSQRGGNQPQHF. CDR3 DNA sequence: TGTGCCAGCAGCCAACGAGGGGGCAATCAGCCCCAGCATTTT. This chain links TRBV7-9 with TRBJ1-5, with a weak D call TRBD1 (5 bases). Germline lookup yields CDR1 SEHNR and CDR2 FQNEAQ (reference sequence). The CDR3 covers 14 residues. The V end was cut by 5 bases, the J end by 2 bases, with 10 bases between.

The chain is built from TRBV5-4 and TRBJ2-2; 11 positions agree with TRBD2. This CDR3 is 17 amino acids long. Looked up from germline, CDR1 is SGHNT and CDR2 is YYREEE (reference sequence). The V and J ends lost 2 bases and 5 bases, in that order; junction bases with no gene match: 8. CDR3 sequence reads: CASSLPLAGGRTGELFF. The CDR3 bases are TGTGCCAGCAGCTTACCCTTAGCGGGGGGGCGAACCGGGGAGCTGTTTTTT.

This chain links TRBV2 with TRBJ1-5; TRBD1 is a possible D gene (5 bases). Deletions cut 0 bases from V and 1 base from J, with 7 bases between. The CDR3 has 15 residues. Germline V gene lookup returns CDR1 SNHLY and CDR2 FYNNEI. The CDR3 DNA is TGTGCCAGCAGTGAAGCCAGGGCGAGCAATCAGCCCCAGCATTTT. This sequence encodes CASSEARASNQPQHF.

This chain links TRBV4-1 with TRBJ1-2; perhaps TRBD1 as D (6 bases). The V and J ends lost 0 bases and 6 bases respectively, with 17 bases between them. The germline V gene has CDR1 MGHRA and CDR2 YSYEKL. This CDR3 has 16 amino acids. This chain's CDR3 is CASSQEKTGRVDGYTF. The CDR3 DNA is TGCGCCAGCAGCCAAGAGAAGACAGGACGGGTGGATGGCTACACCTTC.

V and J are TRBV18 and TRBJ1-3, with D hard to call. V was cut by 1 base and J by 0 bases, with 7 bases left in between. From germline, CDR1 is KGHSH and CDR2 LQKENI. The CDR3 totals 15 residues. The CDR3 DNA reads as TGTGCCAGCTCACCACTCGTCAGCTCTGGAAACACCATATATTTT. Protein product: CASSPLVSSGNTIYF.

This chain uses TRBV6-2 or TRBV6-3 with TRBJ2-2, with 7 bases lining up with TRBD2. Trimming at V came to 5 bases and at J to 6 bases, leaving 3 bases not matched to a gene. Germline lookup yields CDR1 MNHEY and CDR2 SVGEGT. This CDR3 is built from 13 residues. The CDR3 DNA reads TGTGCCAGCAGTAGCGGGGAGGCCGGGGAGCTGTTTTTT. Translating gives CASSSGEAGELFF.

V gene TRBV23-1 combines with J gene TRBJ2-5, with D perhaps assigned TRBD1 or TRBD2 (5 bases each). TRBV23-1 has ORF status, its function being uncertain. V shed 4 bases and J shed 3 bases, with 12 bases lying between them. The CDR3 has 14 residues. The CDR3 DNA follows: TGCGCCAGCAGTCCCCCGGGACGTGAAGAGACCCAGTACTTC. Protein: CASSPPGREETQYF.

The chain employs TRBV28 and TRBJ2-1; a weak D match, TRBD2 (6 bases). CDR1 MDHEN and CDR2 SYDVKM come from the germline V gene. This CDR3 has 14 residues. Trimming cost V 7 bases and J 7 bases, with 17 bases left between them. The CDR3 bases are TGTGCCAGCACTATAGGAGGGCGCGCGAATGAGCAGTTCTTC. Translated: CASTIGGRANEQFF.

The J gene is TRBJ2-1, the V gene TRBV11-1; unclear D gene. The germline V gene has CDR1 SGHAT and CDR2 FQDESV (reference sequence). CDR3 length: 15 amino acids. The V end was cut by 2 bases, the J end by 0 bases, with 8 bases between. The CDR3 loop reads CASSLTRSSYNEQFF. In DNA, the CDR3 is TGTGCCAGCAGCTTAACCCGGAGCTCCTACAATGAGCAGTTCTTC. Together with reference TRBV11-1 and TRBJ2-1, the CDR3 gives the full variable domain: EAEVAQSPRYKITEKSQAVAFWCDPISGHATLYWYRQILGQGPELLVQFQDESVVDDSQLPKDRFSAERLKGVDSTLKIQPAELGDSAMYLCASSLTRSSYNEQFFGPGTRLTVL.

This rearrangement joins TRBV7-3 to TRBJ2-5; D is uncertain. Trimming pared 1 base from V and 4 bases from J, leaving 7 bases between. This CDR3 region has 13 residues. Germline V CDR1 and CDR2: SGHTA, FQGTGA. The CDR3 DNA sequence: TGTGCCAGCAGCTTAATCGGATCAGAGACCCAGTACTTC. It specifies CASSLIGSETQYF.

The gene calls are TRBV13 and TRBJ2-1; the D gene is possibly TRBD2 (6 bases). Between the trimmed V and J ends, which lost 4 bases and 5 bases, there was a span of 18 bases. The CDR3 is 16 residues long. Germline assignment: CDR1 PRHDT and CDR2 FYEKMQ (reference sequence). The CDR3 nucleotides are TGTGCCAGCAGCTCCCCCTGGGTAGCGGCGAACAATGAGCAGTTCTTC. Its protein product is CASSSPWVAANNEQFF. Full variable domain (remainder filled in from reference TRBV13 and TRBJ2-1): AAGVIQSPRHLIKEKRETATLKCYPIPRHDTVYWYQQGPGQDPQFLISFYEKMQSDKGSIPDRFSAQQFSDYHSELNMSSLELGDSALYFCASSSPWVAANNEQFFGPGTRLTVL.

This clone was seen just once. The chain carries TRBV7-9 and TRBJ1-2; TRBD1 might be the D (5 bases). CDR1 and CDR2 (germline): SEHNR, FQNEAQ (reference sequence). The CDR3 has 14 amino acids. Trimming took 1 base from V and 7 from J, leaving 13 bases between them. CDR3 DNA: TGTGCCAGCAGCTTAGATGCCAGGGAACTTGGCTACACCTTC. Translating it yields CASSLDARELGYTF.

CDR3 amino acids: CAWSGSSGGRTDTQYF. The CDR3 DNA reads TGTGCCTGGAGTGGGTCCTCGGGGGGGCGCACAGATACGCAGTATTTT. This sequence joins TRBV30 and TRBJ2-3, with 8 bases matching TRBD2. Germline V CDR1 and CDR2: GTSNPN, SVGIG (reference sequence). This CDR3 is built from 16 residues. J lost 1 base, V lost 1 base, and 7 bases had no gene match. Filled out from reference TRBV30 and TRBJ2-3, the complete variable domain reads SQTIHQWPATLVQPVGSPLSLECTVEGTSNPNLYWYRQAAGRGLQLLFYSVGIGQISSEVPQNLSASRPQDRQFILSSKKLLLSDSGFYLCAWSGSSGGRTDTQYFGPGTRLTVL.

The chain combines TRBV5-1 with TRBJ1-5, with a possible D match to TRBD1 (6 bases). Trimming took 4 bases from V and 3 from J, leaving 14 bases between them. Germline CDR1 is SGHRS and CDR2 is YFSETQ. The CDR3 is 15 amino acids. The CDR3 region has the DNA TGCGCCAGCAGCCTTCAGGGGCCTTACAATCAGCCCCAGCATTTT. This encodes CASSLQGPYNQPQHF.

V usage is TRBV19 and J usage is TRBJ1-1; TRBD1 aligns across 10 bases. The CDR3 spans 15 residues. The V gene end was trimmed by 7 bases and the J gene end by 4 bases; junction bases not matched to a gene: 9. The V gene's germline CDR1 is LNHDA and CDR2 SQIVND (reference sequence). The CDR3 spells CASTWSGQGFTEAFF. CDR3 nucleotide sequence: TGTGCCAGTACCTGGTCGGGACAGGGGTTCACTGAAGCTTTCTTT. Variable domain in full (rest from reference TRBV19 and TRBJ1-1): DGGITQSPKYLFRKEGQNVTLSCEQNLNHDAMYWYRQDPGQGLRLIYYSQIVNDFQKGDIAEGYSVSREKKESFPLTVTSAQKNPTAFYLCASTWSGQGFTEAFFGQGTRLTVV.

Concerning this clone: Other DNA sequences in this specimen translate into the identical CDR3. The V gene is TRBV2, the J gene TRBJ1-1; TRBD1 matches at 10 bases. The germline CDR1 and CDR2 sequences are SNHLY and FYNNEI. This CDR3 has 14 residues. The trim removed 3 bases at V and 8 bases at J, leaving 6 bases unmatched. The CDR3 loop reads CASSEKTGGTEAFF. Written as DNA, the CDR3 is TGTGCCAGCAGTGAGAAGACAGGGGGCACAGAAGCTTTCTTT.

The CDR3 loop reads CASSQDRRDREVSPLHF. In DNA form, the CDR3 reads TGCGCCAGCAGCCAAGATCGAAGGGACAGGGAGGTATCACCCCTCCACTTT. This chain links TRBV4-1 with TRBJ1-6, with TRBD1 identical over 9 bases. The germline V gene has CDR1 MGHRA and CDR2 YSYEKL. J gave up 10 bases and V 0 bases, and 10 bases lay outside the gene matches. The CDR3 covers 17 residues.

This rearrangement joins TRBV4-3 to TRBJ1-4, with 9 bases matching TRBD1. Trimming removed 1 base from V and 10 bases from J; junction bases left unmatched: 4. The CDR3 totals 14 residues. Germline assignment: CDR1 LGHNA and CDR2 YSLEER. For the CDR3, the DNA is TGCGCCAGCAGCCAAGGGACAGGGGACGGAAAACTGTTTTTT. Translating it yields CASSQGTGDGKLFF.

CDR3: CASSLRQGLGLETQYF. The CDR3 nucleotides are TGTGCCAGCAGCCTCCGACAGGGATTGGGGTTAGAGACCCAGTACTTC. The chain carries TRBV11-1 and TRBJ2-5; TRBD1 agrees at 7 bases. This CDR3 has 16 amino acids. V lost 5 bases and J lost 4; bases outside the gene matches: 13. From germline, CDR1 is SGHAT and CDR2 FQDESV (reference sequence).

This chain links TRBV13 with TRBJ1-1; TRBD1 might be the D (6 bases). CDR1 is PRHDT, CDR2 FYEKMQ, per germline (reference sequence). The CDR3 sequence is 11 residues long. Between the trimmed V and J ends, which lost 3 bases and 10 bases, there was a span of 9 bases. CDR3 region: CASSLKQGAFF. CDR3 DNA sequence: TGTGCCAGCAGCTTGAAACAGGGAGCTTTCTTT.

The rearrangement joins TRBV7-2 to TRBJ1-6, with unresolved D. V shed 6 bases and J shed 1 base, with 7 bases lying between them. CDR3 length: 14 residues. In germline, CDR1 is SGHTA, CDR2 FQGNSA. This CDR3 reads CASSLTSYNSPLHF. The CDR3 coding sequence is TGTGCCAGCAGTTTGACTTCCTATAATTCACCCCTCCACTTT.

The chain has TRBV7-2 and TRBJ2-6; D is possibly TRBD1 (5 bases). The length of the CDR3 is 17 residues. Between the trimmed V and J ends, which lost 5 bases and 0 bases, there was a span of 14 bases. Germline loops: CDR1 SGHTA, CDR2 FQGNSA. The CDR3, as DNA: TGTGCCAGCAGCCCTCAGGGCTACAGCTCTGGGGCCAACGTCCTGACTTTC. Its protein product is CASSPQGYSSGANVLTF.

The CDR3 DNA sequence: TGTGCTAGTGGTTTCGATTGGGGGGAGGCTAGCGGCTCCTACGAGCAGTACTTC. Protein sequence: CASGFDWGEASGSYEQYF. The rearrangement joins TRBV12-5 to TRBJ2-7, with TRBD2 matching over 7 bases. The CDR3 runs to 18 residues. CDR1 is LGHNT and CDR2 is FRNRAP in the germline V gene. Trimming cost V 3 bases and J 0 bases; bases outside gene matches: 14.

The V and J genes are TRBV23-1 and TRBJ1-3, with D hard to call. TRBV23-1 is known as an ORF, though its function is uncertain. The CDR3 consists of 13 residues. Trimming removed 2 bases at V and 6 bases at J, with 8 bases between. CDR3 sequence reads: CASSQIPENTIYF. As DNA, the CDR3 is TGCGCCAGCAGTCAAATCCCAGAAAACACCATATATTTT.

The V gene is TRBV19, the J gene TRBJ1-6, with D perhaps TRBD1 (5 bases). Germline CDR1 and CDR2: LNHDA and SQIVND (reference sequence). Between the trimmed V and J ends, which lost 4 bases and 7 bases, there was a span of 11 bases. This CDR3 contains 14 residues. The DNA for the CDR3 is TGTGCCAGTAGTACGAACCCAGGGAATTCACCCCTCCACTTT. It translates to CASSTNPGNSPLHF.

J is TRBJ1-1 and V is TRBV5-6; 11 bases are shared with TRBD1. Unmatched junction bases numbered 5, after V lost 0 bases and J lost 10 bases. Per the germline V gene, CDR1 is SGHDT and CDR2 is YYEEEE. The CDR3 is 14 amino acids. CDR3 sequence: CASSLGDRGIGAFF. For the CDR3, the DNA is TGTGCCAGCAGCTTGGGGGACAGGGGGATCGGAGCTTTCTTT.